The 18 T cell receptor beta chains below come from one sample, sequenced in a study of T-cell reconstitution after alpha-beta-depleted transplantation in children. Unique molecular identifiers were used to barcode this TCRbeta library. TCRdb analysed the PCR reads with MiXCR anew, one entry per CDR3 protein. The sample lists some 50,000 distinct CDR3 sequences, roughly 8.7% occurring once. This specimen was PBMCs, mostly from graft donor cells, taken 60 days after TCRalphabeta/CD19-depleted stem cell transplant. The receptors here all came from a male patient aged 2-10 years who had a stem cell transplant for chronic granulomatous disease, so the T cells may come from the graft donor.

The chain couples TRBV20-1 to TRBJ2-7; D is ambiguous. V was trimmed by 3 bases and J by 2 bases, leaving 8 bases between them. Germline CDR1 reads DFQATT; CDR2 reads SNEGSKA (reference sequence). The CDR3 extends over 12 amino acids. The CDR3 nucleotides read TGCAGTGCTAGTACGGACCCCTACGAGCAGTACTTC. Protein: CSASTDPYEQYF.

V usage is TRBV4-3 and J usage is TRBJ1-6; possible D gene TRBD1, 5 bases. Germline V gene lookup returns CDR1 LGHNA and CDR2 YSLEER. V gave up 1 base and J gave up 1 base, with 11 bases separating them. The CDR3 is 17 residues long. The CDR3 DNA sequence: TGCGCCAGCAGCCAAGGAGGGCGGGGGTCCTATAATTCACCCCTCCACTTT. Residues: CASSQGGRGSYNSPLHF.

At least ten counts were recorded for this clonotype. The genes are TRBV5-1 and TRBJ2-4; maybe TRBD2 (5 bases). Trimming left V 0 bases short and J 5 bases short, with 12 bases between. The germline V gene encodes CDR1 SGHRS and CDR2 YFSETQ. The CDR3 totals 15 residues. CDR3 bases: TGCGCCAGCAGCTTGGCGGGAACCCCGGAAAACATTCAGTACTTC. Translated, it gives CASSLAGTPENIQYF.

This clonotype was counted at least ten times. This sequence joins TRBV28 and TRBJ2-7; tentative D call: TRBD1 (6 bases). The V and J ends lost 7 bases and 4 bases respectively, with 11 bases between them. The CDR3 totals 12 residues. Germline V gives CDR1 MDHEN, CDR2 SYDVKM. DNA of the CDR3: TGTGCCAGCAAGACAGGAGCATACGAGCAGTACTTC. This translates into CASKTGAYEQYF.

This clonotype was picked up many times. The chain carries TRBV12-3 or TRBV12-4 and TRBJ2-2, with D perhaps given as TRBD1 or TRBD2 (5 bases each). The CDR3 is made up of 14 amino acids. V was clipped by 6 bases and J by 4 bases, with 12 bases between them. The CDR3 reads CASSPGTTTGELFF. The CDR3 DNA reads TGTGCCAGCAGCCCCGGGACGACCACCGGGGAGCTGTTTTTT.

This clonotype was recorded many times. The V call is TRBV7-2, the J call TRBJ1-1; 7 positions match TRBD1. The CDR3 consists of 14 residues. Germline CDR1 and CDR2: SGHTA and FQGNSA. Germline trimming cut 5 bases from V and 6 bases from J; bases unmatched to any gene: 9. The CDR3 region is CASSHTYRGPEAFF. The CDR3 nucleotides are TGTGCCAGCAGCCATACCTACAGGGGACCTGAAGCTTTCTTT. Based on the CDR3 plus reference TRBV7-2 and TRBJ1-1, the full variable domain is GAGVSQSPSNKVTEKGKDVELRCDPISGHTALYWYRQSLGQGLEFLIYFQGNSAPDKSGLPSDRFSAERTGGSVSTLTIQRTQQEDSAVYLCASSHTYRGPEAFFGQGTRLTVV.

At least ten counts were recorded for this clonotype. The rearrangement links TRBV7-6 to TRBJ2-3; 9 bases match TRBD2. The CDR3 consists of 15 residues. Germline loops: CDR1 SGHVS, CDR2 FNYEAQ. V lost 5 bases, J lost 8 bases, and 11 bases stayed unmatched. Written as DNA, the CDR3 is TGTGCCAGCAGCCGAGAGGCGGGAGGGCTCGGTACGCAGTATTTT. It translates to CASSREAGGLGTQYF.

This chain joins TRBV27 and TRBJ1-3, with 7 bases that match TRBD1. Per the germline V gene, CDR1 is MNHEY and CDR2 is SMNVEV (reference sequence). Trimming removed 6 bases from V and 1 base from J; junction bases left unmatched: 6. The CDR3 is 15 residues long. CDR3 protein: CASRRTGVSGNTIYF. The CDR3 region has the DNA TGTGCCAGCAGAAGGACAGGTGTTTCTGGAAACACCATATATTTT.

This clonotype has ten or more counts. The chain couples TRBV20-1 to TRBJ2-3; the D is unclear. Trimming took off 8 bases at V and 3 bases at J, with 15 bases between the two ends. The CDR3 consists of 13 residues. Germline V CDR1 and CDR2: DFQATT, SNEGSKA (reference sequence). This chain's CDR3 is CSYLSAGTDTQYF. The CDR3 DNA follows: TGCAGTTACCTTAGTGCCGGAACAGATACGCAGTATTTT.

This clonotype was recorded at least ten times. The chain uses TRBV3-1 and TRBJ2-3; no firm D call. CDR1 is LGHDT, CDR2 YNNKEL, per germline (reference sequence). This CDR3 comprises 14 residues. V was pared by 0 bases and J by 1 base, with 5 bases between. This CDR3 reads CASSQEVGTDTQYF. DNA for the CDR3: TGTGCCAGCAGCCAAGAGGTGGGCACAGATACGCAGTATTTT.

The V call is TRBV5-5, the J call TRBJ2-7; the D is unclear. Deletions cut 2 bases from V and 9 bases from J, with 12 bases between. The germline CDR1 and CDR2 sequences are SGHKS and YYEKEE (reference sequence). There are 12 residues in the CDR3. The CDR3 bases are TGTGCCAGCAGCTTAGAAAGCCTGGGGCAGTACTTC. Amino acids: CASSLESLGQYF.

This sequence joins TRBV27 and TRBJ2-5, with 11 bases identical to TRBD2. J lost 2 bases, V lost 6 bases, and 8 bases had no gene match. The CDR3 loop spans 16 amino acids. CDR1 is MNHEY and CDR2 is SMNVEV in the germline V gene (reference sequence). The CDR3 coding sequence is TGTGCCAGCAGATCCCTAGCGGGAGGAATTCAAGAGACCCAGTACTTC. Translating it yields CASRSLAGGIQETQYF.

The chain carries TRBV3-1 and TRBJ2-5; the D call may be TRBD1 or TRBD2 (5 bases each). In germline, CDR1 is LGHDT, CDR2 YNNKEL (reference sequence). Trimming took 0 bases from V and 5 from J, leaving 22 bases between them. The CDR3 is 18 amino acids. The CDR3 nucleotides are TGTGCCAGCAGCCAAGAGGCCCCTGACAGTCCTAGCTGGGAGACCCAGTACTTC. It yields the protein CASSQEAPDSPSWETQYF.

The V and J genes are TRBV6-5 and TRBJ1-5; TRBD1 aligns across 11 bases. Germline V gene sequence: CDR1 MNHEY, CDR2 SVGAGI. V lost 4 bases, J lost 5 bases, and 7 bases stayed unmatched. The CDR3 totals 16 residues. The CDR3 reads CASSFIPGQGDQPQHF. The CDR3 coding sequence is TGTGCCAGCAGTTTTATTCCGGGACAGGGGGATCAGCCCCAGCATTTT.

Only a few counts were recorded for this clonotype. The chain couples TRBV20-1 to TRBJ2-5; a weak D match, TRBD2 (6 bases). Trimming shortened V by 1 base and J by 5 bases, and 26 bases separated the two germline ends. Germline loops: CDR1 DFQATT, CDR2 SNEGSKA (reference sequence). The CDR3 has 18 amino acids. DNA of the CDR3: TGCAGTGCTAGAGGTGGGGTCCTGGCGGGGAAGGTGAGCGAGACCCAGTACTTC. This encodes CSARGGVLAGKVSETQYF.

This clonotype was found many times. V and J are TRBV9 and TRBJ2-5; 9 bases line up with TRBD1. After removal of 4 bases from V and 5 bases from J, the junction contained 15 bases not matched to a gene. Germline CDR1 reads SGDLS; CDR2 reads YYNGEE. This CDR3 has 17 amino acids. Here the CDR3 reads CASSPRLSTGGRETQYF. The DNA for the CDR3 is TGTGCCAGCAGCCCTCGTTTGTCGACAGGGGGTCGGGAGACCCAGTACTTC.

In its sample, this clonotype was seen many times. The rearrangement links TRBV27 to TRBJ1-2; no firm D call. The ends were cut back, 3 bases at V and 0 bases at J, with 5 bases in the middle. The CDR3 loop spans 13 amino acids. Germline CDR1 is MNHEY and CDR2 is SMNVEV (reference sequence). For the CDR3, the DNA is TGTGCCAGCAGTTTGGCGGCTAACTATGGCTACACCTTC. Residues: CASSLAANYGYTF.

This clonotype was seen many times. This chain joins TRBV20-1 and TRBJ1-1, with a weak D call TRBD1 (6 bases). V was shortened by 0 bases and J by 1 base, with 12 bases between the two germline ends. The germline CDR1 and CDR2 sequences are DFQATT and SNEGSKA (reference sequence). The CDR3 sequence is 15 residues long. The CDR3 coding sequence is TGCAGTGCTAGAGATTATTCAGGGGCGAACACTGAAGCTTTCTTT. As protein: CSARDYSGANTEAFF.